The next 12 T cell receptor beta chains were all read from a single sample in a study of cytomegalovirus exposure and HLA in healthy donors (TCRdb year 2017). The library was produced with the immunoSEQ multiplex PCR assay. A mixture of 60 forward primers for TCR Vbeta segments and 13 reverse primers for TCR Jbeta segments was used in the multiplex PCR. Sourced from immuneACCESS, this table was stored by TCRdb with only in-frame sequences that have V and J called. A share of the clones is absent; for the studies checked, an unresolved V gene accounts for under half, and the remainder has no known explanation. The sample data list 99,000 or so clones, and 75% to 90% of these were observed just once. The top ten clones comprise about 6.9% of the sample. Material: PBMCs. The receptors come from a man aged 25-45 years in good health and CMV-seropositive.

The gene calls are TRBV7-9 and TRBJ2-1, with unresolved D. The CDR3 consists of 16 residues. The V gene lost 5 bases and the J gene lost 6 bases, with 20 bases spanning the gap. Germline CDR1 SEHNR, CDR2 FQNEAQ (reference sequence). CDR3 nucleotide sequence: TGTGCCAGCAGCCCCGCCTGGAGCCGAGAACCCAATGAGCAGTTCTTC. Residues: CASSPAWSREPNEQFF. Full variable domain (missing parts from reference TRBV7-9 and TRBJ2-1): DTGVSQNPRHKITKRGQNVTFRCDPISEHNRLYWYRQTLGQGPEFLTYFQNEAQLEKSRLLSDRFSAERPKGSFSTLEIQRTEQGDSAMYLCASSPAWSREPNEQFFGPGTRLTVL.

The chain couples TRBV30 to TRBJ2-3; TRBD2 matches 9 bases. Looked up from germline, CDR1 is GTSNPN and CDR2 is SVGIG (reference sequence). V was pared by 1 base and J by 4 bases, with 6 bases of the junction left unmatched. The CDR3 loop spans 15 amino acids. The CDR3 nucleotides are TGTGCCTGGAGTGCTGGCGGGGGGGAGGCAGATACGCAGTATTTT. Residues: CAWSAGGGEADTQYF.

This chain uses TRBV7-8 with TRBJ2-5; TRBD1 is a possible D gene (5 bases). V lost 3 bases and J lost 2, with 7 bases in between. CDR1 and CDR2 (germline): SGHVS, FQNEAQ. The CDR3 totals 13 residues. As DNA, the CDR3 is TGTGCCAGCAGCTTGGGGCCACAAGAGACCCAGTACTTC. Residues: CASSLGPQETQYF.

CDR3 residues: CASSEGGGGQPQHF. CDR3 DNA sequence: TGTGCCAGCAGTGAGGGGGGCGGGGGTCAGCCCCAGCATTTT. The rearrangement uses TRBV6-1 and TRBJ1-5; tentative D call: TRBD1 (6 bases). V lost 3 bases to trimming and J lost 6 bases, with 12 bases between them. CDR3 length: 14 residues. Per germline, CDR1 MNHNS and CDR2 SASEGT.

This clone was seen more than once but under ten times. The chain employs TRBV7-8 and TRBJ2-5, with a tentative D call TRBD1 (5 bases). The J call is doubtful: the DNA matches TRBJ2-7 better. CDR1 is SGHVS and CDR2 is FQNEAQ in the germline V gene. The CDR3 runs 14 residues. CDR3 DNA: TGTGCCAGCAGCCCCGGACATGTTCCCTACGAGCAGTACTTC. Translated, it gives CASSPGHVPYEQYF.

The chain has TRBV5-1 and TRBJ2-7; 16 nucleotides match TRBD2. The CDR3 runs 16 residues. V lost 3 bases to trimming and J lost 5 bases; unmatched junction nucleotides: 5. Germline CDR1 and CDR2: SGHRS and YFSETQ. The CDR3 sequence is CASSWGTSGGAHEQYF. DNA for the CDR3: TGCGCCAGCAGCTGGGGGACTAGCGGGGGGGCCCACGAGCAGTACTTC.

The rearrangement uses TRBV6-6 and TRBJ2-7; 10 bases are a match to TRBD1. The V and J ends lost 3 bases and 6 bases, in that order; junction bases with no gene match: 5. Germline values: CDR1 MNHNY, CDR2 SVGAGI (reference sequence). CDR3 length: 14 amino acids. The CDR3 here is CASSYSGTGVEQYF. CDR3 sequence (DNA): TGTGCCAGCAGTTATTCCGGGACAGGGGTCGAGCAGTACTTC.

This sequence joins TRBV7-2 and TRBJ2-3; D gene ambiguous. V lost 1 base and J 8 bases, leaving 4 bases between the germline ends. Germline-derived CDR1 and CDR2 are SGHTA and FQGNSA. The CDR3 is 11 residues long. The CDR3 loop is CASSLESTQYF. CDR3 nucleotide sequence: TGTGCCAGCAGCTTAGAGAGTACGCAGTATTTT.

The chain couples TRBV5-1 to TRBJ2-2; 7 positions agree with TRBD1. The CDR3 is 14 residues long. Germline CDR1 SGHRS, CDR2 YFSETQ. With 5 bases clipped from V and 1 base from J, the junction kept 2 bases outside the gene matches. CDR3 in amino acids: CASRRTGNTGELFF. The CDR3 nucleotides are TGCGCCAGCAGGCGGACAGGGAACACCGGGGAGCTGTTTTTT.

The chain uses TRBV15 and TRBJ1-1; D gene uncertain. V lost 1 base and J 3 bases, leaving 9 bases between the germline ends. The CDR3 consists of 14 residues. The V gene's germline CDR1 is LNHNV and CDR2 YYDKDF (reference sequence). In DNA form, the CDR3 reads TGTGCCACCAGCAGAGCCCACGGGGACACTGAAGCTTTCTTT. Its protein product is CATSRAHGDTEAFF.

The V and J genes are TRBV6-1 and TRBJ1-5; D unclear. The CDR3 covers 14 residues. The V and J ends lost 1 base and 11 bases respectively, with 15 bases between them. Germline CDR1 and CDR2: MNHNS and SASEGT. CDR3 sequence: CASSEEGGVLTQHF. The CDR3 DNA reads as TGTGCCAGCAGTGAAGAGGGCGGGGTTTTGACCCAGCATTTT.

The gene calls are TRBV4-1 and TRBJ1-6; unclear D gene. This CDR3 has 16 amino acids. The germline V and J ends were trimmed by 8 bases and 0 bases, with 14 bases remaining between them. Germline CDR1 is MGHRA and CDR2 is YSYEKL. For the CDR3, the DNA is TGCGCCAGCTTACAGCAACCAAGCTCCTATAATTCACCCCTCCACTTT. Amino acids: CASLQQPSSYNSPLHF.